These T cell receptor beta chains were read from a single sample in a study of T-cell reconstitution after alpha-beta-depleted transplantation in children. TCRdb recomputed calls from the PCR reads with MiXCR, one row per CDR3 protein. Of some 310,000 distinct CDR3 sequences detected, roughly 21% appear once; the ten largest clones hold 11%. Sequencing used PBMCs, mostly from graft donor cells, obtained 180 days after TCRalphabeta/CD19-depleted stem cell transplant. The receptor set was obtained from a male patient younger than 18 who had a stem cell transplant for acute lymphoblastic leukemia, so the T cells may come from the graft donor. Both conserved end residues are part of each CDR3. D genes are given only for firm matches. Clone size is given for some rows only: seen once, a few or many times, or a class if the clone is expanded.

>TRBV10-3|14|TRBJ2-7|TRBD2|NA
CAVSWGGSSYEQYF
TGTGCCGTAAGCTGGGGCGGGAGCTCCTACGAGCAGTACTTC
>TRBV7-9|15|TRBJ1-2|TRBD1|few
CASSLALTGGYGYTF
TGTGCCAGCAGCTTAGCACTGACAGGGGGCTATGGCTACACCTTC
>TRBV20-1|15|TRBJ2-1|NA|NA
CSAREVRQVYNEQFF
TGCAGTGCTAGAGAGGTAAGGCAGGTCTACAATGAGCAGTTCTTC
>TRBV10-2|11|TRBJ1-5|NA|few
CASIEGEAQHF
TGCGCCAGCATAGAGGGAGAGGCCCAGCATTTT
>TRBV3-1|16|TRBJ2-5|TRBD2|NA
CASSPRRAGGWETQYF
TGTGCCAGCAGCCCCCGAAGAGCGGGAGGTTGGGAGACCCAGTACTTC
>TRBV20-1|16|TRBJ1-6|TRBD1|NA
CSARDSGTARNSPLHF
TGCAGTGCTAGAGATAGTGGGACAGCCCGTAATTCACCCCTCCACTTT
>TRBV20-1|14|TRBJ2-1|NA|few
CSAGSGGAYNEQFF
TGCAGTGCCGGGTCAGGGGGGGCATACAATGAGCAGTTCTTC
>TRBV7-9|13|TRBJ1-5|NA|NA
CASSTAGNQPQHF
TGTGCCAGCAGTACCGCAGGAAATCAGCCCCAGCATTTT
>TRBV4-1|13|TRBJ2-7|NA|few
CASSWQGGYEQYF
TGCGCCAGCAGCTGGCAGGGGGGCTACGAGCAGTACTTC
>TRBV7-8|16|TRBJ2-5|NA|NA
CASSLVAGGYQETQYF
TGTGCCAGCAGCTTAGTGGCAGGGGGGTACCAAGAGACCCAGTACTTC
>TRBV2|9|TRBJ2-5|NA|NA
CASSSKPHF
TGTGCCAGCAGCTCCAAGCCGCACTTC
>TRBV6-1|17|TRBJ1-4|TRBD1|few
CASSKQGTFTTNEKLFF
TGTGCCAGCAGTAAACAGGGGACGTTTACTACTAATGAAAAACTGTTTTTT
>TRBV4-1|15|TRBJ2-4|TRBD1|NA
CASSHTGTGKNIQYF
TGCGCCAGCAGCCATACCGGGACAGGCAAAAACATTCAGTACTTC
>TRBV9|17|TRBJ2-3|TRBD2|few
CASSVRGAGGNTDTQYF
TGTGCCAGCAGCGTCCGGGGGGCGGGAGGAAACACAGATACGCAGTATTTT
>TRBV5-1|14|TRBJ2-4|NA|few
CASSLGTPGDIQYF
TGCGCCAGCAGCTTGGGGACCCCAGGGGACATTCAGTACTTC
>TRBV5-1|13|TRBJ1-5|NA|NA
CASSLQEGQPQHF
TGCGCCAGCAGCTTACAGGAAGGTCAGCCCCAGCATTTT
>TRBV5-1|15|TRBJ2-7|NA|many
CASSFRGERRYEQYF
TGCGCCAGCAGCTTCCGTGGAGAAAGGCGCTACGAGCAGTACTTC
>TRBV11-2|18|TRBJ2-3|TRBD2|NA
CASSLRMGLAGTTDTQYF
TGTGCCAGCAGCTTACGAATGGGACTAGCGGGTACCACAGATACGCAGTATTTT
>TRBV20-1|12|TRBJ1-1|NA|NA
CSASEGNTEAFF
TGCAGTGCTAGTGAGGGGAACACTGAAGCTTTCTTT
>TRBV5-1|17|TRBJ2-1|TRBD2|few
CASSASSGSRGYNEQFF
TGCGCCAGCAGCGCATCTAGCGGGAGTAGGGGTTACAATGAGCAGTTCTTC
>TRBV7-6|17|TRBJ1-5|NA|NA
CASSLAGGKGGSQPQHF
TGTGCCAGCAGCTTAGCCGGGGGTAAAGGAGGGTCGCAGCCCCAGCATTTT
>TRBV11-2|16|TRBJ2-3|NA|few
CASSLDPGLNTDTQYF
TGTGCCAGCAGCTTAGATCCGGGACTGAACACAGATACGCAGTATTTT
>TRBV5-1|15|TRBJ2-4|TRBD2|many
CASSLGGRAKNIQYF
TGCGCCAGCAGCTTGGGCGGGAGAGCCAAAAACATTCAGTACTTC
>TRBV21-1|10|TRBJ1-2|NA|few
CASSRKGYTF
TGTGCCAGCAGCAGGAAGGGCTACACCTTC
>TRBV7-3|17|TRBJ2-5|NA|NA
CASSRIPLRAGQETQYF
TGTGCCAGCAGCCGCATCCCTCTCAGGGCGGGGCAAGAGACCCAGTACTTC
>TRBV5-6|14|TRBJ2-2|NA|few
CASSLVGGFGELFF
TGTGCCAGCAGCTTGGTCGGGGGCTTCGGGGAGCTGTTTTTT
>TRBV5-5|13|TRBJ2-7|NA|many
CASSFGGAYEQYF
TGTGCCAGCAGCTTTGGGGGAGCCTACGAGCAGTACTTC
>TRBV20-1|12|TRBJ2-3|NA|NA
CSARDNPDTQYF
TGCAGTGCTAGAGATAACCCAGATACGCAGTATTTT
>TRBV11-2|15|TRBJ1-3|NA|NA
CASSLDSDSGNTIYF
TGTGCCAGCAGCTTAGATTCCGACTCTGGAAACACCATATATTTT
>TRBV5-1|17|TRBJ2-1|TRBD2|few
CASTLSLLAGGGNEQFF
TGCGCCAGCACCCTATCCCTACTAGCGGGAGGAGGCAATGAGCAGTTCTTC
>TRBV20-1|15|TRBJ2-5|NA|few
CSARRGSSGQETQYF
TGCAGTGCTAGAAGGGGGTCTAGCGGCCAAGAGACCCAGTACTTC
>TRBV12-3/TRBV12-4|16|TRBJ2-4|TRBD2|NA
CASSSTREGRWSIQYF
TGTGCCAGCAGTTCAACGAGGGAGGGGCGATGGAGCATTCAGTACTTC
>TRBV20-1|12|TRBJ2-7|TRBD2|NA
CSLAGDRYEQYF
TGCAGTCTAGCGGGAGACCGATACGAGCAGTACTTC
>TRBV14|18|TRBJ2-6|NA|NA
CASSQERMARSGANVLTF
TGTGCCAGCAGCCAAGAGAGGATGGCGCGATCTGGGGCCAACGTCCTGACTTTC
>TRBV27|15|TRBJ2-1|TRBD1|NA
CASSFFDRASYEQFF
TGTGCCAGCAGTTTTTTCGACAGGGCATCCTATGAGCAGTTCTTC
>TRBV29-1|13|TRBJ2-7|TRBD2|NA
CSVLTRLASEQYF
TGCAGCGTCCTCACCCGACTAGCGAGCGAGCAGTACTTC
>TRBV5-1|14|TRBJ1-1|NA|few
CASSSTVENTEAFF
TGCGCCAGCAGTTCGACCGTCGAGAACACTGAAGCTTTCTTT
>TRBV29-1|12|TRBJ1-4|NA|few
CSVFDLAEKLFF
TGCAGCGTCTTCGACCTTGCTGAAAAACTGTTTTTT
>TRBV7-2|13|TRBJ1-2|NA|few
CASSLAQLGGYTF
TGTGCCAGCAGCTTAGCCCAGTTGGGGGGCTACACCTTC
>TRBV3-1|13|TRBJ1-1|NA|few
CASSQGAGTEAFF
TGTGCCAGCAGCCAAGGGGCGGGCACTGAAGCTTTCTTT
>TRBV5-1|14|TRBJ2-7|NA|few
CASSSGLGGYEQYF
TGCGCCAGCAGCTCGGGACTTGGGGGTTACGAGCAGTACTTC
>TRBV20-1|17|TRBJ1-5|NA|NA
CSARDFLSARDYQPQHF
TGCAGTGCTAGAGATTTCCTATCGGCCAGGGACTATCAGCCCCAGCATTTT
>TRBV3-1|16|TRBJ2-3|NA|few
CASSQYARGRTDTQYF
TGTGCCAGCAGCCAATACGCTCGGGGTCGCACAGATACGCAGTATTTT
>TRBV21-1|18|TRBJ2-4|NA|NA
CASSKVRSKALAKNIQYF
TGTGCCAGCAGCAAAGTTAGGAGCAAGGCCCTAGCCAAAAACATTCAGTACTTC
>TRBV9|12|TRBJ2-1|NA|NA
CASSVFGNEQFF
TGTGCCAGCAGCGTATTTGGCAATGAGCAGTTCTTC
>TRBV5-1|16|TRBJ2-6|NA|few
CASSFGPISGANVLTF
TGCGCCAGCAGCTTTGGGCCGATCTCTGGGGCCAACGTCCTGACTTTC
>TRBV9|17|TRBJ1-2|TRBD1|few
CASSVDPGQVSNYGYTF
TGTGCCAGCAGCGTAGATCCGGGACAGGTTTCTAACTATGGCTACACCTTC
>TRBV10-2|15|TRBJ2-7|NA|NA
CASTRGFSGLDEQYF
TGCGCCAGCACTCGGGGATTTTCGGGGCTGGACGAGCAGTACTTC
>TRBV7-6|14|TRBJ2-3|TRBD1|NA
CASSLNRGPDTQYF
TGTGCCAGCAGCTTAAACAGGGGGCCCGATACGCAGTATTTT
>TRBV29-1|15|TRBJ2-5|NA|NA
CSVVIARTAQETQYF
TGCAGCGTTGTGATAGCGAGGACAGCCCAAGAGACCCAGTACTTC
>TRBV6-5|15|TRBJ2-1|NA|few
CASSSLAASYNEQFF
TGTGCCAGCAGTTCACTCGCGGCTTCCTACAATGAGCAGTTCTTC
>TRBV20-1|14|TRBJ2-3|NA|NA
CSAPRIPSTDTQYF
TGCAGTGCTCCGCGGATCCCATCCACAGATACGCAGTATTTT
>TRBV5-1|21|TRBJ2-2|TRBD2|few
CASSLEGWGLADGRRTGELFF
TGCGCCAGCAGCTTGGAGGGTTGGGGACTAGCGGACGGACGCCGGACCGGGGAGCTGTTTTTT
>TRBV12-3/TRBV12-4|16|TRBJ2-3|NA|few
CASSLGKPTSTDTQYF
TGTGCCAGCAGCCTGGGGAAACCGACTAGCACAGATACGCAGTATTTT